A single sample gave rise to the 21 T cell receptor beta chains below, sequenced in a study of identical twins. TCRdb recomputed calls from the 5' RACE reads with MiXCR, one row per CDR3 protein. This sample has approximately 500,000 distinct CDR3 sequences, with about 15% found just once. The same sample was also studied in work on yellow fever vaccine responses in identical twins.

The sequenced sample consisted of CD4+ T cells sorted from blood. All receptors derive from a woman younger than 30 in good health.

The chain couples TRBV3-1 to TRBJ1-2; a possible D gene is TRBD1 (6 bases). This CDR3 is built from 13 residues. CDR1 and CDR2 from the germline V gene are LGHDT and YNNKEL (reference sequence). V was pared by 4 bases and J by 7 bases, with 13 bases between. CDR3 in DNA: TGTGCCAGCAGCCCACAGGGTTCGGCTGGCTACACCTTC. Residues: CASSPQGSAGYTF.

The J gene is TRBJ2-5, the V gene TRBV7-8; D might be TRBD2 (5 bases). This CDR3 has 14 residues. Germline V gene sequence: CDR1 SGHVS, CDR2 FQNEAQ. Trimming cost V 2 bases and J 5 bases, with 12 bases left between them. CDR3 region: CASSLKLARETQYF. The CDR3 region has the DNA TGTGCCAGCAGCTTAAAGCTAGCTAGGGAGACCCAGTACTTC. Filled out from reference TRBV7-8 and TRBJ2-5, the complete variable domain reads GAGVSQSPRYKVAKRGQDVALRCDPISGHVSLFWYQQALGQGPEFLTYFQNEAQLDKSGLPSDRFFAERPEGSVSTLKIQRTQQEDSAVYLCASSLKLARETQYFGPGTRLLVL.

This clonotype was recorded many times. CDR3 sequence reads: CASSLASSSRTYEQYF. For the CDR3, the DNA is TGTGCCAGCAGCTTAGCGTCGTCTAGCAGGACCTACGAGCAGTACTTC. This chain connects TRBV7-6 to TRBJ2-7; a possible D gene is TRBD2 (5 bases). This CDR3 is 16 amino acids long. The ends were cut back, 0 bases at V and 2 bases at J, with 14 bases in the middle. CDR1 is SGHVS, CDR2 FNYEAQ, per germline.

J is TRBJ2-1 and V is TRBV7-2, with 8 positions matching TRBD2. The V and J ends lost 0 bases and 4 bases, in that order; junction bases with no gene match: 8. The CDR3 loop spans 17 amino acids. In germline, CDR1 is SGHTA, CDR2 FQGNSA. The CDR3 DNA is TGTGCCAGCAGCTTAGCCGCAACTAGCGGCGTTTACAATGAGCAGTTCTTC. It is translated as CASSLAATSGVYNEQFF. The full variable domain, rest sourced from reference TRBV7-2 and TRBJ2-1, is GAGVSQSPSNKVTEKGKDVELRCDPISGHTALYWYRQSLGQGLEFLIYFQGNSAPDKSGLPSDRFSAERTGGSVSTLTIQRTQQEDSAVYLCASSLAATSGVYNEQFFGPGTRLTVL.

This clonotype was counted only a few times. DNA of the CDR3: TGTGCCAGCAGCTTTCTCGTGGGAAGAGCGAATGAGCAGTTCTTC. Protein product: CASSFLVGRANEQFF. The chain is built from TRBV5-6 and TRBJ2-1; no clear D. From germline, CDR1 is SGHDT and CDR2 YYEEEE. V was cut by 2 bases and J by 7 bases, with 16 bases left in between. The CDR3 loop spans 15 amino acids.

This clonotype occurred a few times. The chain carries TRBV5-5 and TRBJ1-3; unclear D gene. Trimming stripped 2 bases from V and 1 base from J, with 10 bases between. CDR3 length equals 15 residues. Germline lookup yields CDR1 SGHKS and CDR2 YYEKEE (reference sequence). The CDR3 DNA reads as TGTGCCAGCAGCTTCCGCGCCAATTCTGGAAACACCATATATTTT. Protein sequence: CASSFRANSGNTIYF.

V gene TRBV20-1 combines with J gene TRBJ2-5, with a possible D match to TRBD2 (5 bases). The ends were cut back, 0 bases at V and 2 bases at J, with 13 bases in the middle. This CDR3 is built from 15 residues. The germline gives CDR1 DFQATT, CDR2 SNEGSKA (reference sequence). This chain's CDR3 is CSARDTAGRQETQYF. The CDR3 region has the DNA TGCAGTGCTAGAGATACGGCGGGTCGTCAAGAGACCCAGTACTTC.

The rearrangement joins TRBV25-1 to TRBJ2-1; possibly TRBD2 for D (6 bases). The CDR3 totals 12 residues. Trimming left V 5 bases short and J 12 bases short, with 14 bases between. Germline values: CDR1 MGHDK, CDR2 SYGVNS. The DNA of the CDR3 is TGTGCCAGCAGTTCCGCGTTCGGGGGGCAGTTCTTC. Amino acid sequence: CASSSAFGGQFF.

This clonotype was seen more than once but under ten times. The chain joins TRBV29-1 to TRBJ2-1; perhaps D is TRBD1 or TRBD2 (6 bases each). The CDR3 loop spans 14 amino acids. Germline V lookup: CDR1 SQVTM, CDR2 ANQGSEA. V lost 1 base and J 2 bases, leaving 9 bases between the germline ends. The CDR3 protein is CSVEVRDTYNEQFF. The CDR3 bases are TGCAGCGTTGAAGTGCGGGACACCTACAATGAGCAGTTCTTC.

The chain recombines TRBV29-1 with TRBJ2-7, with TRBD1 matching over 7 bases. The germline V gene encodes CDR1 SQVTM and CDR2 ANQGSEA. J lost 3 bases, V lost 6 bases, and 5 bases had no gene match. The CDR3 sequence is 12 residues long. In nucleotides, the CDR3 is TGCAGCGTAATTGGGACAGACTACGAGCAGTACGTC. It translates to CSVIGTDYEQYV.

At least ten counts were recorded for this clonotype. This rearrangement joins TRBV12-3 or TRBV12-4 to TRBJ2-7, with 9 bases matching TRBD2. V was clipped by 5 bases and J by 0 bases; unmatched bases: 5. The CDR3 consists of 15 residues. In DNA form, the CDR3 reads TGTGCCAGCAGTCGCGGGAGGGGGCTCTCCTACGAGCAGTACTTC. Translation gives CASSRGRGLSYEQYF.

In this sample, this clonotype turned up a few times. The chain uses TRBV21-1 and TRBJ2-7; TRBD1 was called by the table and not checked on the DNA. TRBV21-1 is an annotated pseudogene. The CDR3 spans 16 residues. This CDR3 is CASSPRPGGFPWEQYF. DNA for the CDR3: TGTGCCAGCAGCCCTCGGCCCGGGGGTTTCCCGTGGGAGCAGTACTTC.

The sample holds many counts of this clonotype. The V and J genes are TRBV12-3 or TRBV12-4 and TRBJ2-7; 7 bases match TRBD1. This CDR3 contains 14 residues. V lost 5 bases to trimming and J lost 2 bases; unmatched junction nucleotides: 6. CDR3 sequence: CASSPDRAPYEQYV. In nucleotides, the CDR3 is TGTGCCAGCAGTCCCGACAGGGCACCCTACGAGCAGTACGTC.

The chain recombines TRBV7-9 with TRBJ2-3; TRBD2 matches 7 bases. The CDR3 consists of 16 residues. CDR1 and CDR2 from the germline V gene are SEHNR and FQNEAQ (reference sequence). The trim removed 1 base at V and 1 base at J, leaving 5 bases unmatched. The CDR3 loop is CASSLVGGSRTDTQYF. In DNA form, the CDR3 reads TGTGCCAGCAGCTTAGTCGGCGGGAGTCGCACAGATACGCAGTATTTT. The entire variable domain, with the rest obtained from reference TRBV7-9 and TRBJ2-3, is as follows: DTGVSQNPRHKITKRGQNVTFRCDPISEHNRLYWYRQTLGQGPEFLTYFQNEAQLEKSRLLSDRFSAERPKGSFSTLEIQRTEQGDSAMYLCASSLVGGSRTDTQYFGPGTRLTVL.

The count of this clonotype is one. V is TRBV28 and J is TRBJ2-4; D may be TRBD2 (7 bases). Matching the DNA end better, TRBJ2-1 makes the J call doubtful. Germline-derived CDR1 and CDR2 are MDHEN and SYDVKM. The CDR3 is 14 amino acids. The CDR3 spells CASSLGRDKNIQFF. DNA for the CDR3: TGTGCCAGCAGTTTAGGGAGGGACAAAAACATTCAGTTCTTC.

This clonotype was counted a few times. The chain employs TRBV12-3 or TRBV12-4 and TRBJ2-3; maybe TRBD1 (6 bases). The CDR3 has 15 residues. The V and J ends lost 6 bases and 7 bases respectively, with 20 bases between them. In DNA form, the CDR3 reads TGTGCCAGCAGCATTGTGAGACAGGAGAAAAATACGCAGTATTTT. This gives the protein CASSIVRQEKNTQYF.

This sequence joins TRBV20-1 and TRBJ2-2, with D unclear. This CDR3 has 15 residues. Germline V gives CDR1 DFQATT, CDR2 SNEGSKA (reference sequence). Between the trimmed V and J ends, which lost 2 bases and 0 bases, there was a span of 10 bases. DNA of the CDR3: TGCAGTGCTAGATTTCAGGTGTCGAACACCGGGGAGCTGTTTTTT. Amino acid sequence: CSARFQVSNTGELFF.

In its sample, this clonotype was seen a few times. The CDR3 DNA follows: TGCGCCAGCAGCTTGGATGGCCGCGCGGGCACAGATACGCAGTATTTT. Amino acid sequence: CASSLDGRAGTDTQYF. The gene calls are TRBV5-1 and TRBJ2-3; no clear D gene. The CDR3 spans 16 residues. Germline CDR1 SGHRS, CDR2 YFSETQ. V dropped 0 bases and J dropped 1 base, with 12 bases sitting between them.

This clonotype turned up a few times. The V call is TRBV5-1, the J call TRBJ1-2; D is ambiguous. The CDR3 sequence is 15 residues long. V gave up 0 bases and J gave up 3 bases, with 12 bases separating them. Germline loops: CDR1 SGHRS, CDR2 YFSETQ. The CDR3 loop is CASSLVPLTDYGYTF. CDR3 DNA: TGCGCCAGCAGCTTGGTTCCCCTCACAGACTATGGCTACACCTTC.

In regard to this clonotype: One end of the junction is discordant with germline, which a read error may explain. V gene TRBV6-1 combines with J gene TRBJ2-7; 7 bases align to TRBD2. Germline-derived CDR1 and CDR2 are MNHNS and SASEGT. The length of the CDR3 is 15 residues. The CDR3 nucleotides are TGTGCCAGCATCGTGGGAGGGCCGGTAAAACACGAGCAGCACTTC. Its translation is CASIVGGPVKHEQHF.

Only a few counts were recorded for this clonotype. V gene TRBV24-1 combines with J gene TRBJ1-2; D is undetermined. Trimming cost V 4 bases and J 4 bases, with 15 bases left between them. Germline V CDR1 and CDR2: KGHDR, SFDVKD. There are 15 residues in the CDR3. CDR3 sequence: CATSEGQVDSYGYTF. The CDR3, as DNA: TGTGCCACCAGTGAAGGGCAGGTGGATTCCTATGGCTACACCTTC.